This T cell receptor (beta chain) was recovered during a study of cytomegalovirus exposure and HLA in healthy donors. This PCR relied on a set of 60 Vbeta primers and 13 Jbeta primers. Produced via immunoSEQ multiplex PCR; TCRdb's table is partial and in-frame only. The table includes 150,000 to 200,000 clones, 60% to 80% detected once. The ends were cut back, 3 bases at V and 5 bases at J, with 20 bases in the middle. The CDR3 is 17 amino acids. The germline V gene encodes CDR1 MNHEY and CDR2 SMNVEV (reference sequence). The sample was PBMCs. The TCR was taken from a female donor in good health and CMV-seronegative. The chain recombines TRBV27 with TRBJ2-1; perhaps TRBD1 as D (6 bases). As DNA, the CDR3 is TGTGCCAGCAGTTTCCCCCCGGGGACACGATCTAACAATGAGCAGTTCTTC. Translation gives CASSFPPGTRSNNEQFF.